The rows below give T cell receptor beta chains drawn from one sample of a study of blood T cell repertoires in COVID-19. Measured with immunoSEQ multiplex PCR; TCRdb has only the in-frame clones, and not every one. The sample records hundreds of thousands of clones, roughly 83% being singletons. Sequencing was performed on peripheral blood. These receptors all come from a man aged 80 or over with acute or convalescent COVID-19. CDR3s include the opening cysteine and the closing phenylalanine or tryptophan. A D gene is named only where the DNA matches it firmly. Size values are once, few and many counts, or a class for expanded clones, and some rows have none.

DNA: TGTGCCACCACGACCGAGGATAGCAATCAGCCCCAGCATTTT; CDR3: CATTTEDSNQPQHF; V: TRBV7-9; D: .; size: .; J: TRBJ1-5
DNA: TGTGCCAGCAGCGGACAGGGGGCATCTGAAGCTTTCTTT; CDR3: CASSGQGASEAFF; V: TRBV12-3/TRBV12-4; D: TRBD1; size: .; J: TRBJ1-1
DNA: TGTGCCAGCAGCTTGGCCCGAAACAATGAGCAGTTCTTC; CDR3: CASSLARNNEQFF; V: TRBV11-2; D: .; size: .; J: TRBJ2-1
DNA: TGCGCCAGCAGCTCAGGGGAAGAGACCCAGTACTTC; CDR3: CASSSGEETQYF; V: TRBV5-1; D: .; size: .; J: TRBJ2-5
DNA: TGTGCCATCAGTGATGGGGGACAGATTCTTAACTATGGCTACACCTTC; CDR3: CAISDGGQILNYGYTF; V: TRBV10-3; D: TRBD1; size: once; J: TRBJ1-2
DNA: TGTGCCAGCAGCCTACACTACGGGCAGCCCCAGCATTTT; CDR3: CASSLHYGQPQHF; V: TRBV6-5; D: .; size: few; J: TRBJ1-5
DNA: TGCGCCAGCAGCCTGAGGACGGCGGGCTCTGGGGCCAACGTCCTGACTTTC; CDR3: CASSLRTAGSGANVLTF; V: TRBV4-1; D: .; size: .; J: TRBJ2-6
DNA: TGTGCCAGCCGATTACAGGAGACCGGGGAGCTGTTTTTT; CDR3: CASRLQETGELFF; V: TRBV2; D: .; size: .; J: TRBJ2-2
DNA: TGTGCCAGCAGCCCTACAGGGGGCGCGAATCAGCCCCAGCATTTT; CDR3: CASSPTGGANQPQHF; V: TRBV7-2; D: TRBD1; size: .; J: TRBJ1-5
DNA: TGTGCCACCAGTGACGCCGTCATCGGAGAGACCCAGTACTTC; CDR3: CATSDAVIGETQYF; V: TRBV24-1; D: .; size: .; J: TRBJ2-5
DNA: TGTGCCAGTAAGGAGTTAGGAAGACTTGGAAACACCATATATTTT; CDR3: CASKELGRLGNTIYF; V: TRBV19; D: .; size: .; J: TRBJ1-3
DNA: TGTGCCAGCCGAGGGCTAGCGGGGTTCCAAGAGACCCAGTACTTC; CDR3: CASRGLAGFQETQYF; V: TRBV11-1; D: TRBD2; size: .; J: TRBJ2-5
DNA: TGTGCCAGCAGTGAACCTCGGACAGGGGCCAGCAATCAGCCCCAGCATTTT; CDR3: CASSEPRTGASNQPQHF; V: TRBV2; D: TRBD1; size: .; J: TRBJ1-5
DNA: TGTGCCAGCAGCAGGCTGCTAGGGACTAGCGGTAACTACGAGCAGTACTTC; CDR3: CASSRLLGTSGNYEQYF; V: TRBV7-8; D: TRBD2; size: .; J: TRBJ2-7
DNA: TGTGCCAGCACCCCGGGACAGGATTCTTATAGCAATCAGCCCCAGCATTTT; CDR3: CASTPGQDSYSNQPQHF; V: TRBV5-5; D: TRBD1; size: .; J: TRBJ1-5
DNA: TGCGCCAGCTGCCTGACGGGAACTAATGAAAAACTGTTTTTT; CDR3: CASCLTGTNEKLFF; V: TRBV5-1; D: .; size: few; J: TRBJ1-4
DNA: TGCGCCAGCAGCTTGGCCCCGGGGTCTGGCTACACCTTC; CDR3: CASSLAPGSGYTF; V: TRBV5-1; D: .; size: .; J: TRBJ1-2
DNA: TGTGCCAGCAGTTCCGGGGGGGCCGTGGGTGGCTACACCTTC; CDR3: CASSSGGAVGGYTF; V: TRBV27; D: .; size: .; J: TRBJ1-2
DNA: TGTGCCAGCTCACCCCCGGGGCAGGGGAAGGGGAACACTGAAGCTTTCTTT; CDR3: CASSPPGQGKGNTEAFF; V: TRBV18; D: .; size: .; J: TRBJ1-1
DNA: TGCAGCGTTCGTCCGGACTACTCCTACAATGAGCAGTTCTTC; CDR3: CSVRPDYSYNEQFF; V: TRBV29-1; D: .; size: .; J: TRBJ2-1
DNA: TGTGCCAGCAGTGAAGTTAGGGGGGATACGCAGTATTTT; CDR3: CASSEVRGDTQYF; V: TRBV2; D: .; size: .; J: TRBJ2-3
DNA: TGTGCCAGTAGTGAACCGTTCTCGAGCAAAAGCTCCTACAATGAGCAGTTCTTC; CDR3: CASSEPFSSKSSYNEQFF; V: TRBV19; D: .; size: .; J: TRBJ2-1
DNA: TGTGCCTGGAGGGGACTAGCGGGCTTAGATACGCAGTATTTT; CDR3: CAWRGLAGLDTQYF; V: TRBV30; D: TRBD2; size: .; J: TRBJ2-3
DNA: TGCGCCAGCAGTGGTGAGGGCGAGGGCTATGGCTACACCTTC; CDR3: CASSGEGEGYGYTF; V: TRBV10-1; D: .; size: few; J: TRBJ1-2
DNA: TGTGCCACCAGTGATTATAAAGGCTACACCTTC; CDR3: CATSDYKGYTF; V: TRBV24-1; D: .; size: .; J: TRBJ1-2
DNA: TGTGCCAGCAGGGGGGGGACATCGAGGCAGAATTCACCCCTCCACTTT; CDR3: CASRGGTSRQNSPLHF; V: TRBV14; D: .; size: .; J: TRBJ1-6
DNA: TGTGCCAGCAGCTTACGACCGGCAGGGGCGTACAATGAGCAGTTCTTC; CDR3: CASSLRPAGAYNEQFF; V: TRBV7-9; D: .; size: .; J: TRBJ2-1
DNA: TGTGCCAGCAGTTTACTTCCTTCAACTAATGAAAAACTGTTTTTT; CDR3: CASSLLPSTNEKLFF; V: TRBV28; D: .; size: .; J: TRBJ1-4
DNA: TGCAGCGTTGTAAGTCCCGCAGGGGATTACGTTGGGCAGTTCTTC; CDR3: CSVVSPAGDYVGQFF; V: TRBV29-1; D: .; size: .; J: TRBJ2-1
DNA: TGTGCCAGCAGTGATGGGGGAGGTCCCAAAAACATTCAGTACTTC; CDR3: CASSDGGGPKNIQYF; V: TRBV2; D: .; size: .; J: TRBJ2-4
DNA: TGTGCCAGCAGCCTCAGGACTAGCGGCTACAATGAGCAGTTCTTC; CDR3: CASSLRTSGYNEQFF; V: TRBV7-3; D: TRBD2; size: .; J: TRBJ2-1
DNA: TGTGCCAGCAGCCGCCACAGGGAAGGGGAGCAGTACTTC; CDR3: CASSRHREGEQYF; V: TRBV9; D: .; size: .; J: TRBJ2-7
DNA: TGTGCCAGCACTCAGACTAGCGGACCCTACGAGCAGTACTTC; CDR3: CASTQTSGPYEQYF; V: TRBV6-5; D: TRBD2; size: few; J: TRBJ2-7
DNA: TGTGCCATCAGTGCGGCTCCGGGACAGGGGGCGTGGGTCTATGGCTACACCTTC; CDR3: CAISAAPGQGAWVYGYTF; V: TRBV10-3; D: TRBD1; size: once; J: TRBJ1-2
DNA: TGTGCCAGCAGGGGAGGTCCCATATATTTT; CDR3: CASRGGPIYF; V: TRBV28; D: .; size: .; J: TRBJ1-3